This TCR beta chain was observed in a study of blood T cell repertoires in COVID-19. Study-wide context: Some COVID-19 samples were acute and others convalescent; all came from the United States, Italy and Spain. In each case, the material was cDNA or gDNA derived from T cells, B-cell-depleted T cells, or PBMCs.

V was cut by 6 bases and J by 1 base, with 14 bases left in between. Germline V gene data show CDR1 as MDHEN and CDR2 as SYDVKM. CDR3 size: 15 residues. As handled by the study authors: Reference gene primers were amplified, and this amplification served to estimate nucleated cell counts. TCRdb keeps only in-frame clones here, not all; method: immunoSEQ multiplex PCR. V, J and clone size are those of that table, while D and trimming were read from the DNA. The sample records about 290,000 clones, approximately 86% being singletons. The sequencing input was peripheral blood. This TCR was recovered from a woman between 45 and 65 years old with active or convalescent COVID-19. V and J are TRBV28 and TRBJ2-3; D call uncertain. The CDR3 nucleotides read TGTGCCAGCAGCCACAGTGGGCTGGGCACAGATACGCAGTATTTT. It yields the protein CASSHSGLGTDTQYF.